Presented here are 12 T cell receptor beta chains from one specimen sequenced in a study of CD8+ T cells in alopecia areata. RNA was extracted and reverse transcribed into cDNA as the sequencing template. Generated by immunoSEQ multiplex PCR, the TCRdb table keeps only in-frame clones and is missing some. This sample has under 130,000 clones, with 55% found just once. Sequenced input: CD4+ T cells sorted from blood. The source of these receptors is a human donor in good health.

The table lists this clone with a few counts. The rearrangement uses TRBV5-6 and TRBJ2-7; D not certain. The V end lost 1 base, the J end lost 9 bases, and 14 bases lay between the germline ends. Germline values: CDR1 SGHDT, CDR2 YYEEEE. There are 13 residues in the CDR3. CDR3 sequence: CASSLLSVTGQYF. The CDR3, as DNA: TGTGCCAGCAGCTTGCTTTCGGTGACGGGGCAGTACTTC. Based on the CDR3 plus reference TRBV5-6 and TRBJ2-7, the full variable domain is DAGVTQSPTHLIKTRGQQVTLRCSPKSGHDTVSWYQQALGQGPQFIFQYYEEEERQRGNFPDRFSGHQFPNYSSELNVNALLLGDSALYLCASSLLSVTGQYFGPGTRLTVT.

The chain employs TRBV30 and TRBJ2-5; TRBD1 might be the D (6 bases). This CDR3 region has 15 residues. CDR1 GTSNPN and CDR2 SVGIG come from the germline V gene (reference sequence). V shed 3 bases and J shed 5 bases, with 19 bases lying between them. The CDR3 coding sequence is TGTGCCTGGAGCCTCGGGCAGGGGCCGCAGGAGACCCAGTACTTC. Residues: CAWSLGQGPQETQYF.

The chain joins TRBV7-2 to TRBJ1-1; D is perhaps TRBD1 (5 bases). The germline CDR1 and CDR2 sequences are SGHTA and FQGNSA. The CDR3 is made up of 16 amino acids. V was clipped by 4 bases and J by 4 bases, with 19 bases between them. The CDR3 is CASSSYRRVSSTEAFF. CDR3 nucleotides: TGTGCCAGCAGCTCATACCGCAGGGTGTCAAGCACTGAAGCTTTCTTT.

This clone has just a few counts. The chain combines TRBV30 with TRBJ1-1; D may be TRBD1 (6 bases). The germline V and J ends were trimmed by 5 bases and 6 bases, with 16 bases remaining between them. The germline CDR1 and CDR2 sequences are GTSNPN and SVGIG (reference sequence). CDR3 length: 13 amino acids. CDR3 loop: CAWSKGEGPEAFF. CDR3 bases: TGTGCCTGGTCGAAGGGGGAAGGTCCTGAAGCTTTCTTT.

This clone occurred once. The chain joins TRBV7-2 to TRBJ1-2; D not certain. This CDR3 is built from 12 residues. Germline CDR1 is SGHTA and CDR2 is FQGNSA. Between the trimmed V and J ends, which lost 5 bases and 2 bases, there was a span of 6 bases. The CDR3 bases are TGTGCCAGCAGCGCTCTGAACTATGGCTACACCTTC. Translating it yields CASSALNYGYTF.

This clone came up a few times. The rearrangement uses TRBV29-1 and TRBJ2-5; 9 nucleotides match TRBD2. CDR1 is SQVTM, CDR2 ANQGSEA, per germline. The CDR3 has 15 residues. Germline trimming cut 4 bases from V and 0 bases from J; bases unmatched to any gene: 6. DNA for the CDR3: TGCAGCGTTGTGCGGCTAGCGGGAAACCAAGAGACCCAGTACTTC. Protein sequence: CSVVRLAGNQETQYF.

Comments on this clone: Other DNA sequences of this sample code for an identical CDR3. The chain combines TRBV4-2 with TRBJ1-1; D not certain. In germline, CDR1 is LGHNA, CDR2 YNFKEQ. With 0 bases removed from V and 3 bases from J, the gap between germline ends came to 5 bases. This CDR3 has 13 amino acids. For the CDR3, the DNA is TGTGCCAGCAGCCAAGATCGTTACACTGAAGCTTTCTTT. This translates into CASSQDRYTEAFF.

The rearrangement joins TRBV25-1 to TRBJ1-1, with a weak D call TRBD1 (6 bases). V was pared by 2 bases and J by 3 bases, with 13 bases between. The CDR3 sequence is 15 residues long. Germline-derived CDR1 and CDR2 are MGHDK and SYGVNS. This chain's CDR3 is CASSELRGMDTEAFF. CDR3 in DNA: TGTGCCAGCAGTGAACTTAGGGGGATGGACACTGAAGCTTTCTTT.

The chain couples TRBV19 to TRBJ2-4; D unclear. The germline CDR1 and CDR2 sequences are LNHDA and SQIVND (reference sequence). Trimming took off 1 base at V and 0 bases at J, with 7 bases between the two ends. CDR3 size: 15 residues. For the CDR3, the DNA is TGTGCCAGTAGTATAGGGAGAGGAGCCAAAAACATTCAGTACTTC. Its translation is CASSIGRGAKNIQYF.

V gene TRBV6-5 combines with J gene TRBJ2-2, with D tentatively TRBD1 (7 bases). With 6 bases removed from V and 3 bases from J, the gap between germline ends came to 11 bases. The CDR3 is 14 amino acids. CDR1 is MNHEY and CDR2 is SVGAGI in the germline V gene. The CDR3 is CASRPRGDTGELFF. Written as DNA, the CDR3 is TGTGCCAGCAGGCCCAGGGGGGACACCGGGGAGCTGTTTTTT.

The chain combines TRBV5-1 with TRBJ2-1, with 7 bases lining up with TRBD1. The CDR3 loop spans 15 amino acids. Germline V CDR1 and CDR2: SGHRS, YFSETQ. Trimming removed 0 bases from V and 2 bases from J; junction bases left unmatched: 2. The CDR3, as DNA: TGCGCCAGCAGCTTGGAGGGGGCTACCTACAATGAGCAGTTCTTC. Residues: CASSLEGATYNEQFF.

This clone was seen repeatedly, ten times or more. The J gene is TRBJ2-3, the V gene TRBV5-4, with 8 nucleotides matching TRBD1. The CDR3 has 13 residues. V was pared by 7 bases and J by 0 bases, with 1 base of the junction left unmatched. The germline V gene has CDR1 SGHNT and CDR2 YYREEE (reference sequence). In DNA form, the CDR3 reads TGTGCCAGCCGGGACAGGAGCACAGATACGCAGTATTTT. This gives the protein CASRDRSTDTQYF.